This T cell receptor (beta chain) emerged from a study of blood T cell repertoires in COVID-19. Method: immunoSEQ multiplex PCR; TCRdb's copy keeps in-frame clones and lacks some. Found here are roughly 140,000 clones, over 70% of them singletons; the top ten hold roughly 3.9%. The study assigned cohorts using participant-reported clinical history. This receptor was obtained from a man aged 45 to 65 in a cohort exposed to, infected with or recovered from COVID-19 (not recorded which). The sample consisted of PBMCs or T cells enriched from blood (not recorded which).

The CDR3 bases are TGTGCCAGCAGTTGGACAGGGCCCCACGAGCAGTACTTC. Amino acids: CASSWTGPHEQYF. J is TRBJ2-7 and V is TRBV6-2 or TRBV6-3; the match to TRBD1 covers 8 bases. This CDR3 is built from 13 residues. Unmatched junction bases numbered 4, after V lost 4 bases and J lost 5 bases. Germline V CDR1 and CDR2: MNHEY, SVGEGT.